This TCR beta chain was captured in a study of sequential checkpoint blockade in melanoma. Study-wide background: After both sequences, patients received maintenance nivolumab.

Treatment in this sample: randomized to nivolumab then ipilimumab (arm A) or the reverse (arm B). Some clones are missing from TCRdb's copy, which holds only in-frame ones; the method was immunoSEQ multiplex PCR. The sample shows 7,000 or so clones, 75% to 80% of them seen only once. CDR3 size: 15 residues. Trimming removed 5 bases from V and 6 bases from J; junction bases left unmatched: 4. Germline V lookup: CDR1 LNHDA, CDR2 SQIVND (reference sequence). The receptor's source is a human donor with melanoma. This specimen was CD8+ T cells sorted from blood (inferred from file names), taken from a patient given nivolumab and ipilimumab in sequence. The J gene is TRBJ2-2, the V gene TRBV19; 12 nucleotides agree with TRBD1. CDR3 region: CASSPGTGGSGELFF. The CDR3 DNA reads as TGTGCCAGTAGTCCAGGGACAGGGGGCTCCGGGGAGCTGTTTTTT.